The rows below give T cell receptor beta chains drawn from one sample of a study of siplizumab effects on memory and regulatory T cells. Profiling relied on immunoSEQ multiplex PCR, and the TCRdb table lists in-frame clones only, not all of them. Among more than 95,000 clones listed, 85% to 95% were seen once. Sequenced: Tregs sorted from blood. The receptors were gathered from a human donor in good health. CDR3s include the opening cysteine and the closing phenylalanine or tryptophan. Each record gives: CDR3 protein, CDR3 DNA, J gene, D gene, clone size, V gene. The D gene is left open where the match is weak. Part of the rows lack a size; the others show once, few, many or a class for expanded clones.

cdr3_aa: CASSSQPQNSPLHF
cdr3_nt: TGTGCCAGCAGTAGTCAGCCCCAAAATTCACCCCTCCACTTT
j_call: TRBJ1-6
d_call: -
clone_size: -
v_call: TRBV6-5

cdr3_aa: CASSEQGNTGELFF
cdr3_nt: TGTGCCAGCAGTGAACAGGGTAACACCGGGGAGCTGTTTTTT
j_call: TRBJ2-2
d_call: -
clone_size: -
v_call: TRBV6-1

cdr3_aa: CASSFPDRGETQYF
cdr3_nt: TGTGCCAGCAGCTTCCCGGACAGGGGCGAGACCCAGTACTTC
j_call: TRBJ2-5
d_call: TRBD1
clone_size: -
v_call: TRBV7-6

cdr3_aa: CASTFLAGETEAFF
cdr3_nt: TGTGCCAGCACATTTCTTGCAGGGGAAACTGAAGCTTTCTTT
j_call: TRBJ1-1
d_call: -
clone_size: -
v_call: TRBV2

cdr3_aa: CASRLNVRINEKLFF
cdr3_nt: TGCGCCAGCAGATTGAATGTCAGGATAAATGAAAAACTGTTTTTT
j_call: TRBJ1-4
d_call: -
clone_size: -
v_call: TRBV5-1

cdr3_aa: CAISGQVEGENTEAFF
cdr3_nt: TGTGCCATCAGTGGCCAGGTGGAGGGGGAGAACACTGAAGCTTTCTTT
j_call: TRBJ1-1
d_call: -
clone_size: medium-sized
v_call: TRBV10-3

cdr3_aa: CASSPLQGVLNTEAFF
cdr3_nt: TGTGCCAGCTCACCACTTCAAGGCGTTCTGAACACTGAAGCTTTCTTT
j_call: TRBJ1-1
d_call: -
clone_size: -
v_call: TRBV18

cdr3_aa: CASSPQGRNTEAFF
cdr3_nt: TGTGCCAGCAGTCCACAGGGGCGGAACACTGAAGCTTTCTTT
j_call: TRBJ1-1
d_call: TRBD1
clone_size: -
v_call: TRBV27

cdr3_aa: CASSLGSSGRQDTQYF
cdr3_nt: TGTGCCAGCAGCTTGGGCTCTTCCGGGCGCCAAGATACGCAGTATTTT
j_call: TRBJ2-3
d_call: -
clone_size: -
v_call: TRBV5-4

cdr3_aa: CASSLAGGPSGANVLTF
cdr3_nt: TGCGCCAGCAGCTTGGCCGGGGGGCCCTCTGGGGCCAACGTCCTGACTTTC
j_call: TRBJ2-6
d_call: -
clone_size: -
v_call: TRBV5-1

cdr3_aa: CASSLFASGGIGFGELFF
cdr3_nt: TGTGCCAGCAGCTTATTCGCTAGCGGGGGGATTGGCTTCGGGGAGCTGTTTTTT
j_call: TRBJ2-2
d_call: TRBD2
clone_size: -
v_call: TRBV7-2

cdr3_aa: CASSSGTENSPLHF
cdr3_nt: TGCGCCAGCAGTTCCGGGACAGAGAATTCACCCCTCCACTTT
j_call: TRBJ1-6
d_call: TRBD1
clone_size: -
v_call: TRBV5-1

cdr3_aa: CASSLGGTGPNQPQHF
cdr3_nt: TGCGCCAGCAGCTTGGGAGGGACAGGCCCCAATCAGCCCCAGCATTTT
j_call: TRBJ1-5
d_call: TRBD1
clone_size: -
v_call: TRBV5-1

cdr3_aa: CASTGLGQPQHF
cdr3_nt: TGTGCCAGCACTGGGCTGGGTCAGCCCCAGCATTTT
j_call: TRBJ1-5
d_call: -
clone_size: -
v_call: TRBV6-1

cdr3_aa: CASSVDWVSGYTF
cdr3_nt: TGTGCCAGCAGCGTAGATTGGGTGTCTGGCTACACCTTC
j_call: TRBJ1-2
d_call: -
clone_size: -
v_call: TRBV9

cdr3_aa: CASSAGTAATNEKLFF
cdr3_nt: TGCGCCAGCAGCGCAGGGACGGCAGCAACTAATGAAAAACTGTTTTTT
j_call: TRBJ1-4
d_call: -
clone_size: -
v_call: TRBV5-1

cdr3_aa: CASTPGVGKLFF
cdr3_nt: TGTGCCAGCACCCCCGGGGTCGGAAAACTGTTTTTT
j_call: TRBJ1-4
d_call: -
clone_size: once
v_call: TRBV6-1

cdr3_aa: CASSAGQGGTYEQYF
cdr3_nt: TGTGCCAGTAGTGCTGGACAGGGGGGAACCTACGAGCAGTACTTC
j_call: TRBJ2-7
d_call: TRBD1
clone_size: -
v_call: TRBV19

cdr3_aa: CASSLLPGRTEAFF
cdr3_nt: TGTGCCAGCAGCTTACTTCCAGGGAGGACTGAAGCTTTCTTT
j_call: TRBJ1-1
d_call: -
clone_size: few
v_call: TRBV7-3

cdr3_aa: CASSLLGTGGISVSEQYF
cdr3_nt: TGCGCCAGCAGCTTGTTGGGGACAGGGGGCATTTCTGTGAGTGAGCAGTACTTC
j_call: TRBJ2-5
d_call: TRBD1
clone_size: once
v_call: TRBV5-1

cdr3_aa: CASRHGTRTTNYGYTF
cdr3_nt: TGTGCCAGTAGGCATGGAACCAGGACAACTAACTATGGCTACACCTTC
j_call: TRBJ1-2
d_call: -
clone_size: -
v_call: TRBV19

cdr3_aa: CASRDRGPETQYF
cdr3_nt: TGTGCCAGCCGCGACAGGGGGCCTGAGACCCAGTACTTC
j_call: TRBJ2-5
d_call: TRBD1
clone_size: -
v_call: TRBV19

cdr3_aa: CASSRNEKLFF
cdr3_nt: TGTGCCAGTAGCCGAAATGAAAAACTGTTTTTT
j_call: TRBJ1-4
d_call: -
clone_size: -
v_call: TRBV19

cdr3_aa: CASSLSTSGGVWDEQFF
cdr3_nt: TGTGCCAGCAGCTTATCAACCTCAGGGGGCGTTTGGGATGAGCAGTTCTTC
j_call: TRBJ2-1
d_call: TRBD1
clone_size: once
v_call: TRBV7-3

cdr3_aa: CASSQDSGGAGDTQYF
cdr3_nt: TGCGCCAGCAGCCAGGATAGCGGGGGGGCCGGGGATACGCAGTATTTT
j_call: TRBJ2-3
d_call: TRBD2
clone_size: -
v_call: TRBV5-1

cdr3_aa: CASGLVGLAGAYNEQFF
cdr3_nt: TGTGCTAGTGGTTTGGTAGGCCTAGCGGGAGCCTACAATGAGCAGTTCTTC
j_call: TRBJ2-1
d_call: TRBD2
clone_size: -
v_call: TRBV12-5

cdr3_aa: CASSQYRAGVHEQYF
cdr3_nt: TGCGCCAGCAGTCAATATAGGGCCGGGGTCCACGAGCAGTACTTC
j_call: TRBJ2-7
d_call: -
clone_size: -
v_call: TRBV23-1

cdr3_aa: CASSPSLDRVTEAFF
cdr3_nt: TGTGCCAGCTCACCCTCGCTTGACAGGGTCACTGAAGCTTTCTTT
j_call: TRBJ1-1
d_call: TRBD1
clone_size: once
v_call: TRBV18

cdr3_aa: CASSQSGSTDTQYF
cdr3_nt: TGTGCCAGCAGCCAAAGCGGGAGCACAGATACGCAGTATTTT
j_call: TRBJ2-3
d_call: -
clone_size: once
v_call: TRBV7-9

cdr3_aa: CASSSGVQQFF
cdr3_nt: TGCGCCAGCAGCTCCGGAGTGCAGCAGTTCTTC
j_call: TRBJ2-1
d_call: -
clone_size: -
v_call: TRBV5-1

cdr3_aa: CALDKTSGRMNEQFF
cdr3_nt: TGTGCTCTCGACAAAACTAGCGGGAGGATGAATGAGCAGTTCTTC
j_call: TRBJ2-1
d_call: TRBD2
clone_size: -
v_call: TRBV30

cdr3_aa: CASSIRSEAFF
cdr3_nt: TGTGCCAGTAGTATTAGAAGTGAAGCTTTCTTT
j_call: TRBJ1-1
d_call: -
clone_size: -
v_call: TRBV19

cdr3_aa: CASSLFRTSYNSPLHF
cdr3_nt: TGTGCCAGCAGTTTATTCAGGACCTCCTATAATTCACCCCTCCACTTT
j_call: TRBJ1-6
d_call: -
clone_size: -
v_call: TRBV27

cdr3_aa: CASSSETGNYGYTF
cdr3_nt: TGCGCCAGCAGCTCCGAGACGGGTAACTATGGCTACACCTTC
j_call: TRBJ1-2
d_call: -
clone_size: -
v_call: TRBV5-1

cdr3_aa: CASSLLLPEAFF
cdr3_nt: TGTGCCAGCAGCTTACTGTTGCCTGAAGCTTTCTTT
j_call: TRBJ1-1
d_call: -
clone_size: -
v_call: TRBV7-9

cdr3_aa: CASSGLWTGGNYGYTF
cdr3_nt: TGTGCCAGCAGTGGCCTCTGGACAGGTGGAAACTATGGCTACACCTTC
j_call: TRBJ1-2
d_call: TRBD1
clone_size: -
v_call: TRBV6-1

cdr3_aa: CASSPSGGLGSPLHF
cdr3_nt: TGTGCCAGCAGTCCCAGCGGGGGGTTAGGTTCACCCCTCCACTTT
j_call: TRBJ1-6
d_call: -
clone_size: -
v_call: TRBV27

cdr3_aa: CSAIQGYEAFF
cdr3_nt: TGCAGTGCGATTCAAGGGTATGAGGCTTTCTTT
j_call: TRBJ1-1
d_call: -
clone_size: few
v_call: TRBV20-1

cdr3_aa: CASSKPAGKGSGANVLTF
cdr3_nt: TGTGCCAGCAGCAAACCGGCAGGGAAGGGGTCTGGGGCCAACGTCCTGACTTTC
j_call: TRBJ2-6
d_call: -
clone_size: -
v_call: TRBV21-1

cdr3_aa: CASSLGHNTGELFF
cdr3_nt: TGTGCCAGCAGCTTGGGGCATAACACCGGGGAGCTGTTTTTT
j_call: TRBJ2-2
d_call: -
clone_size: -
v_call: TRBV5-5

cdr3_aa: CASRNRQGRNTEAFF
cdr3_nt: TGTGCCAGCAGAAATCGACAGGGTAGGAACACTGAAGCTTTCTTT
j_call: TRBJ1-1
d_call: TRBD1
clone_size: -
v_call: TRBV11-2

cdr3_aa: CATSRGGTSNTGELFF
cdr3_nt: TGTGCCACCAGCAGAGGGGGGACATCTAACACCGGGGAGCTGTTTTTT
j_call: TRBJ2-2
d_call: -
clone_size: -
v_call: TRBV15

cdr3_aa: CASSGSLGQGSPGELFF
cdr3_nt: TGTGCCAGCAGCGGATCTTTGGGACAGGGAAGTCCCGGGGAGCTGTTTTTT
j_call: TRBJ2-2
d_call: TRBD1
clone_size: -
v_call: TRBV7-3

cdr3_aa: CASSSRDLTSYEQYF
cdr3_nt: TGTGCCAGCAGCTCCCGGGACTTGACGTCCTACGAGCAGTACTTC
j_call: TRBJ2-7
d_call: -
clone_size: -
v_call: TRBV28

cdr3_aa: CASSGDWDSPLHF
cdr3_nt: TGTGCCAGTTCAGGGGATTGGGATTCACCCCTCCACTTT
j_call: TRBJ1-6
d_call: -
clone_size: -
v_call: TRBV9

cdr3_aa: CASRRSTGVGDQPQHF
cdr3_nt: TGCGCCAGCAGACGGTCGACAGGGGTCGGGGATCAGCCCCAGCATTTT
j_call: TRBJ1-5
d_call: TRBD1
clone_size: -
v_call: TRBV4-1

cdr3_aa: CASNWAGVMVAGGYTF
cdr3_nt: TGTGCCAGCAACTGGGCAGGGGTAATGGTGGCAGGAGGCTACACCTTC
j_call: TRBJ1-2
d_call: -
clone_size: -
v_call: TRBV2

cdr3_aa: CASSLWGMTTEAFF
cdr3_nt: TGTGCCAGCAGCTTGTGGGGTATGACCACTGAAGCTTTCTTT
j_call: TRBJ1-1
d_call: -
clone_size: -
v_call: TRBV5-8

cdr3_aa: CASGLVPGGGDTQYF
cdr3_nt: TGTGCTAGTGGTTTGGTACCCGGGGGAGGGGATACGCAGTATTTT
j_call: TRBJ2-3
d_call: TRBD2
clone_size: -
v_call: TRBV12-5

cdr3_aa: CASSLGGVSTNEKLFF
cdr3_nt: TGCGCCAGCAGCTTGGGAGGGGTTTCAACTAATGAAAAACTGTTTTTT
j_call: TRBJ1-4
d_call: -
clone_size: once
v_call: TRBV5-1

cdr3_aa: CAWRLAGASTEQFF
cdr3_nt: TGTGCCTGGAGGCTAGCGGGGGCATCCACTGAGCAGTTCTTC
j_call: TRBJ2-1
d_call: TRBD2
clone_size: -
v_call: TRBV30

cdr3_aa: CASSSLPGAGGTGELFF
cdr3_nt: TGCGCCAGCAGCTCACTCCCAGGGGCAGGGGGCACCGGGGAGCTGTTTTTT
j_call: TRBJ2-2
d_call: TRBD1
clone_size: -
v_call: TRBV5-1

cdr3_aa: CASSLGREGGYTF
cdr3_nt: TGTGCCAGCAGCTTGGGCAGGGAAGGCGGCTACACCTTC
j_call: TRBJ1-2
d_call: -
clone_size: -
v_call: TRBV5-4

cdr3_aa: CAWTVRPYNEQFF
cdr3_nt: TGTGCCTGGACGGTGCGCCCCTACAATGAGCAGTTCTTC
j_call: TRBJ2-1
d_call: -
clone_size: -
v_call: TRBV30

cdr3_aa: CASSLGPGGTHNEQFF
cdr3_nt: TGCGCCAGCAGCTTAGGTCCCGGGGGTACCCACAATGAGCAGTTCTTC
j_call: TRBJ2-1
d_call: -
clone_size: -
v_call: TRBV5-1

cdr3_aa: CASSDSRARTGGNQPQHF
cdr3_nt: TGTGCCAGCAGTGACTCCAGGGCGCGGACAGGGGGCAATCAGCCCCAGCATTTT
j_call: TRBJ1-5
d_call: TRBD1
clone_size: -
v_call: TRBV6-4

cdr3_aa: CASSVSGAGGHSEQYF
cdr3_nt: TGTGCCAGCAGCGTATCGGGAGCGGGAGGCCATTCGGAGCAGTACTTC
j_call: TRBJ2-7
d_call: TRBD2
clone_size: -
v_call: TRBV9

cdr3_aa: CASSPREGAREQYF
cdr3_nt: TGTGCCAGCAGCCCCCGGGAGGGGGCCAGGGAGCAGTACTTC
j_call: TRBJ2-7
d_call: -
clone_size: few
v_call: TRBV9

cdr3_aa: CASSLGQGPTGELFF
cdr3_nt: TGTGCCAGCAGCTTAGGACAGGGTCCTACCGGGGAGCTGTTTTTT
j_call: TRBJ2-2
d_call: TRBD1
clone_size: -
v_call: TRBV9